Listed here are 30 T cell receptor beta chains from one sample, sequenced in a study of T cell responses to AZD1222 COVID-19 vaccine. Libraries were prepared by immunoSEQ multiplex PCR; TCRdb keeps only in-frame clonotypes and omits some of them. The sample holds 140,000 to 150,000 clones, 82% seen once. The source was peripheral blood, collected on day 0 of MenACWY control vaccination. These receptor sequences come from an adult in good health.

The chain uses TRBV11-3 and TRBJ1-2; the match to TRBD1 covers 8 bases. CDR3 size: 13 residues. J gave up 8 bases and V 5 bases, and 7 bases lay outside the gene matches. Germline V gene data show CDR1 as SGHNT and CDR2 as YENEEA. The CDR3 here is CASSEGTGVGYTF. The CDR3, as DNA: TGTGCCAGCAGCGAAGGGACAGGTGTGGGCTACACCTTC.

This chain links TRBV7-9 with TRBJ1-1; D is ambiguous. Trimming shortened V by 5 bases and J by 5 bases, and 9 bases separated the two germline ends. The CDR3 has 12 amino acids. Germline CDR1 and CDR2: SEHNR and FQNEAQ (reference sequence). The chain's CDR3 is CASSQLGTEAFF. For the CDR3, the DNA is TGTGCCAGCAGCCAATTGGGGACTGAAGCTTTCTTT.

In its sample, this clone was seen a few times. This chain connects TRBV27 to TRBJ2-7; 9 bases map to TRBD1. V was pared by 8 bases and J by 2 bases, with 4 bases of the junction left unmatched. In germline, CDR1 is MNHEY, CDR2 SMNVEV (reference sequence). The CDR3 has 13 amino acids. DNA of the CDR3: TGTGCCAGCGGCCGGACAGGGGCCTACGAGCAGTACGTC. Encoded protein: CASGRTGAYEQYV.

The chain carries TRBV28 and TRBJ2-1; the match to TRBD1 covers 7 bases. Germline CDR1 and CDR2: MDHEN and SYDVKM. The CDR3 loop spans 12 amino acids. V lost 5 bases and J lost 7; bases outside the gene matches: 2. CDR3 residues: CASSVRGNEQFF. For the CDR3, the DNA is TGTGCCAGCAGTGTCAGGGGGAATGAGCAGTTCTTC.

The rearrangement joins TRBV6-5 to TRBJ2-1, with 9 bases that match TRBD1. This CDR3 contains 13 residues. Looked up from germline, CDR1 is MNHEY and CDR2 is SVGAGI. The ends lost 6 bases at V and 5 bases at J; junction bases unmatched: 2. CDR3 sequence: CASSRDRDNEQFF. CDR3 DNA sequence: TGTGCCAGCAGCCGGGACAGGGACAATGAGCAGTTCTTC.

The rearrangement links TRBV6-1 to TRBJ1-1; 10 bases are a match to TRBD1. Germline CDR1 is MNHNS and CDR2 is SASEGT. The CDR3 covers 17 residues. V lost 3 bases and J lost 3; bases outside the gene matches: 10. For the CDR3, the DNA is TGTGCCAGCAGTGACCCCCGGGGACAGGGGTCGGACACTGAAGCTTTCTTT. It codes for CASSDPRGQGSDTEAFF.

The rearrangement links TRBV2 to TRBJ1-4; TRBD1 matches 10 bases. The CDR3 runs 13 residues. Germline CDR1 SNHLY, CDR2 FYNNEI. The V segment lost 9 bases and the J segment 7 bases; nucleotides outside the gene matches: 5. The CDR3 DNA is TGTGCCAGTGCCGGGACAGGGGCTGAAAAACTGTTTTTT. Protein: CASAGTGAEKLFF. Combining the CDR3 with reference TRBV2 and TRBJ1-4 gives the whole variable domain EPEVTQTPSHQVTQMGQEVILRCVPISNHLYFYWYRQILGQKVEFLVSFYNNEISEKSEIFDDQFSVERPDGSNFTLKIRSTKLEDSAMYFCASAGTGAEKLFFGSGTQLSVL.

The CDR3 protein is CASTPGATNEKLFF. The CDR3 DNA follows: TGTGCCAGCACCCCGGGGGCTACTAATGAAAAACTGTTTTTT. The chain combines TRBV7-9 with TRBJ1-4; D is possibly TRBD1 (6 bases). V was cut by 7 bases and J by 2 bases, with 11 bases left in between. CDR1 is SEHNR, CDR2 FQNEAQ, per germline (reference sequence). This CDR3 is built from 14 residues.

A remark on this clone: The sample has other DNA sequences that encode this CDR3 too. The genes are TRBV5-1 and TRBJ2-5, with 8 bases identical to TRBD1. Looked up from germline, CDR1 is SGHRS and CDR2 is YFSETQ. CDR3 length equals 14 residues. V shed 3 bases and J 2 bases; nucleotides not matched to a gene: 3. CDR3 loop: CASSYGQGQETQYF. Written as DNA, the CDR3 is TGCGCCAGCAGCTACGGACAGGGACAAGAGACCCAGTACTTC.

The chain is built from TRBV10-2 and TRBJ2-7, with 8 nucleotides matching TRBD1. V lost 8 bases, J lost 5 bases, and 8 bases stayed unmatched. This CDR3 has 13 residues. Germline CDR1 and CDR2: WSHSY and SAAADI. CDR3 in amino acids: CASAQDRANEQYF. The CDR3 DNA reads TGCGCCAGCGCACAGGACAGGGCCAACGAGCAGTACTTC.

Of note for this clone: Other DNA variants within this sample encode the same CDR3. The chain carries TRBV4-1 and TRBJ2-5; D might be TRBD1 (6 bases). CDR3 length: 13 residues. Trimming cost V 1 base and J 3 bases, with 6 bases left between them. The germline V gene encodes CDR1 MGHRA and CDR2 YSYEKL. The CDR3 region has the DNA TGCGCCAGCAGCCAAGGACAGGAAGAGACCCAGTACTTC. Its protein product is CASSQGQEETQYF.

The chain combines TRBV5-1 with TRBJ2-5; TRBD1 matches at 10 bases. V dropped 4 bases and J dropped 5; count of bases not matched to a gene: 8. Germline V gives CDR1 SGHRS, CDR2 YFSETQ. The CDR3 has 15 amino acids. Here the CDR3 reads CASSLGQGEIETQYF. For the CDR3, the DNA is TGCGCCAGCAGCCTCGGACAGGGGGAGATTGAGACCCAGTACTTC. The variable domain in full, completed from reference TRBV5-1 and TRBJ2-5, reads KAGVTQTPRYLIKTRGQQVTLSCSPISGHRSVSWYQQTPGQGLQFLFEYFSETQRNKGNFPGRFSGRQFSNSRSEMNVSTLELGDSALYLCASSLGQGEIETQYFGPGTRLLVL.

V usage is TRBV28 and J usage is TRBJ1-2; D unresolved. The CDR3 spans 14 residues. CDR1 is MDHEN, CDR2 SYDVKM, per germline. The V gene lost 8 bases and the J gene lost 0 bases, with 13 bases spanning the gap. Here the CDR3 reads CASAQAGTNYGYTF. The CDR3 DNA follows: TGTGCCAGCGCCCAGGCGGGAACTAACTATGGCTACACCTTC.

In DNA, the CDR3 is TGTGCCAGCAGCTTAGGACAGCGGGAAGCTTTCTTT. It translates to CASSLGQREAFF. This chain uses TRBV11-1 with TRBJ1-1; D possibly corresponds to TRBD1 (5 bases). Germline V gene lookup returns CDR1 SGHAT and CDR2 FQDESV (reference sequence). The V and J ends lost 1 base and 8 bases respectively, with 8 bases between them. The CDR3 has 12 residues.

The rearrangement uses TRBV7-8 and TRBJ2-7, with D unresolved. The V and J ends lost 4 bases and 0 bases respectively, with 10 bases between them. The germline gives CDR1 SGHVS, CDR2 FQNEAQ. The CDR3 has 14 amino acids. The CDR3 sequence: CASSSTVNSYEQYF. The CDR3 DNA sequence: TGTGCCAGCAGCTCAACAGTAAACTCCTACGAGCAGTACTTC.

The chain uses TRBV7-2 and TRBJ2-1; TRBD1 or TRBD2 may be the D gene (6 bases each). Germline assignment: CDR1 SGHTA and CDR2 FQGNSA. With 5 bases removed from V and 15 bases from J, the gap between germline ends came to 20 bases. CDR3 length: 13 residues. DNA for the CDR3: TGTGCCAGCAGCCCGGCTCCTAGGGGGGCGCTGTTCTTC. Translation gives CASSPAPRGALFF.

In its sample, this clone was seen once. The chain recombines TRBV14 with TRBJ2-7; D remains ambiguous. The V gene lost 1 base and the J gene lost 4 bases, with 5 bases spanning the gap. The CDR3 covers 12 residues. Germline assignment: CDR1 SGHDN and CDR2 FVKESK. The CDR3 nucleotides read TGTGCCAGCAGCCAAGCCCGTTACGAGCAGTACTTC. As protein: CASSQARYEQYF.

This sequence joins TRBV24-1 and TRBJ2-3; 8 nucleotides line up with TRBD1. Germline V CDR1 and CDR2: KGHDR, SFDVKD. This CDR3 is built from 15 residues. V gave up 5 bases and J gave up 0 bases; unmatched junction bases: 3. Here the CDR3 reads CATSADRGSTDTQYF. The CDR3 nucleotides are TGTGCCACCAGTGCCGACAGGGGTAGCACAGATACGCAGTATTTT.

The V call is TRBV18, the J call TRBJ1-5; perhaps TRBD1 as D (5 bases). Germline-derived CDR1 and CDR2 are KGHSH and LQKENI. Deletions cut 4 bases from V and 3 bases from J, with 16 bases between. The CDR3 covers 16 residues. The CDR3 DNA is TGTGCCAGCTCACACATAGGGACGGCACTCAATCAGCCCCAGCATTTT. This codes for CASSHIGTALNQPQHF.

CDR3 sequence reads: CASSPTVNYGYTF. CDR3 nucleotides: TGTGCCAGCAGCCCCACAGTTAACTATGGCTACACCTTC. This chain connects TRBV12-3 or TRBV12-4 to TRBJ1-2; D is unresolved. V shed 6 bases and J shed 1 base, with 9 bases lying between them. The CDR3 is made up of 13 amino acids.

This clone was seen only a few times. The chain employs TRBV7-3 and TRBJ2-1, with D perhaps TRBD2 (5 bases). The CDR3 sequence is 13 residues long. The germline CDR1 and CDR2 sequences are SGHTA and FQGTGA. V was clipped by 5 bases and J by 5 bases, with 10 bases between them. CDR3 in DNA: TGTGCCAGCAGCCTGGACTCGCACAATGAGCAGTTCTTC. Its protein is CASSLDSHNEQFF.

V usage is TRBV5-5 and J usage is TRBJ1-2; tentative D call: TRBD1 (6 bases). Per germline, CDR1 SGHKS and CDR2 YYEKEE (reference sequence). V lost 7 bases to trimming and J lost 4 bases, with 17 bases between them. This CDR3 contains 14 residues. CDR3 region: CASYPDRNPYGYTF. The CDR3 nucleotides are TGTGCCAGCTACCCAGACAGGAACCCCTATGGCTACACCTTC.

The chain joins TRBV18 to TRBJ2-1; no firm D call. There are 11 residues in the CDR3. Trimming removed 2 bases at V and 8 bases at J, with 4 bases between. Per the germline V gene, CDR1 is KGHSH and CDR2 is LQKENI. CDR3 region: CASSPDHEQFF. The CDR3 DNA reads as TGTGCCAGCTCACCAGACCATGAGCAGTTCTTC. Variable domain in full (rest from reference TRBV18 and TRBJ2-1): NAGVMQNPRHLVRRRGQEARLRCSPMKGHSHVYWYRQLPEEGLKFMVYLQKENIIDESGMPKERFSAEFPKEGPSILRIQQVVRGDSAAYFCASSPDHEQFFGPGTRLTVL.

This chain links TRBV29-1 with TRBJ2-6; D ambiguous. CDR1 and CDR2 (germline): SQVTM, ANQGSEA. The CDR3 covers 15 residues. Trimming stripped 4 bases from V and 0 bases from J, with 10 bases between. The CDR3 is CSVGSTNSGANVLTF. In DNA form, the CDR3 reads TGCAGCGTTGGTTCCACGAACTCTGGGGCCAACGTCCTGACTTTC.

The chain uses TRBV6-5 and TRBJ2-2; weak D call: TRBD2 (6 bases). Germline lookup yields CDR1 MNHEY and CDR2 SVGAGI. V shed 5 bases and J shed 7 bases, with 11 bases lying between them. The length of the CDR3 is 13 residues. CDR3 sequence reads: CASSPREDGELFF. CDR3 in DNA: TGTGCCAGCAGTCCGAGGGAGGACGGGGAGCTGTTTTTT.

The V call is TRBV10-3, the J call TRBJ2-7, with D perhaps matching TRBD2 (7 bases). Trimming left V 0 bases short and J 4 bases short, with 13 bases between. Germline V CDR1 and CDR2: ENHRY, SYGVKD. The CDR3 runs 15 residues. This CDR3 reads CAISESPGGLYEQYF. As DNA, the CDR3 is TGTGCCATCAGTGAGTCGCCCGGGGGGCTGTACGAGCAGTACTTC.

This chain uses TRBV21-1 with TRBJ2-5; the DNA was not used to check the table's D call, TRBD1. TRBV21-1 constitutes a pseudogene. The CDR3 is made up of 17 amino acids. The CDR3 nucleotides read TGTGCCAGCAGCTCCCGACAGAAGGGTTTAGGACAAGAGACCCAGTACTTC. It is translated as CASSSRQKGLGQETQYF.

In nucleotides, the CDR3 is TGTGCCAGCAGCGTTCGAACCGGGACAGGGATCTACAATGAGCAGTTCTTC. Translating gives CASSVRTGTGIYNEQFF. This chain uses TRBV9 with TRBJ2-1, with 9 bases fitting TRBD1. There are 17 residues in the CDR3. Germline assignment: CDR1 SGDLS and CDR2 YYNGEE. V was pared by 2 bases and J by 3 bases, with 9 bases of the junction left unmatched.

As to this clone: Mismatch with germline at one junction end may stem from a read error. This chain connects TRBV4-1 to TRBJ2-7; 12 nucleotides align to TRBD2. Germline-derived CDR1 and CDR2 are MGHRA and YSYEKL. The CDR3 has 15 residues. The CDR3 is CARSRLAGVSWGQYF. The CDR3 coding sequence is TGCGCCCGCAGCCGACTAGCGGGGGTGTCCTGGGGGCAGTACTTC.

The V and J genes are TRBV2 and TRBJ2-2; TRBD1 might be the D (6 bases). Per germline, CDR1 SNHLY and CDR2 FYNNEI. The V gene lost 7 bases and the J gene lost 0 bases, with 12 bases spanning the gap. CDR3 length: 15 amino acids. The CDR3 DNA is TGTGCCAGCACCGAGAGGGGGACGAACACCGGGGAGCTGTTTTTT. Amino acids: CASTERGTNTGELFF.